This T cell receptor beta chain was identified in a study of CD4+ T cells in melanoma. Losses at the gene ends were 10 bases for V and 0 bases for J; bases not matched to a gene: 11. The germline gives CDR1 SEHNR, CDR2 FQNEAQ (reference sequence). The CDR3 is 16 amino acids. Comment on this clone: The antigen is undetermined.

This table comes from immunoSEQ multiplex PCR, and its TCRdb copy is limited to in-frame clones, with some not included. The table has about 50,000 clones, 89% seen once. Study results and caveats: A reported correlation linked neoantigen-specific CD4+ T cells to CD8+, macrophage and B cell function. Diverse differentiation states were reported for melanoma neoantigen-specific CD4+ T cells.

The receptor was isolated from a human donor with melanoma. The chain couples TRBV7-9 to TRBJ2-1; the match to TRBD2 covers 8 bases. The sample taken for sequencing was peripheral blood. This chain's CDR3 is CATPSGGQSSYNEQFF. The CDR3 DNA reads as TGTGCCACCCCGAGCGGGGGCCAAAGCTCCTACAATGAGCAGTTCTTC.